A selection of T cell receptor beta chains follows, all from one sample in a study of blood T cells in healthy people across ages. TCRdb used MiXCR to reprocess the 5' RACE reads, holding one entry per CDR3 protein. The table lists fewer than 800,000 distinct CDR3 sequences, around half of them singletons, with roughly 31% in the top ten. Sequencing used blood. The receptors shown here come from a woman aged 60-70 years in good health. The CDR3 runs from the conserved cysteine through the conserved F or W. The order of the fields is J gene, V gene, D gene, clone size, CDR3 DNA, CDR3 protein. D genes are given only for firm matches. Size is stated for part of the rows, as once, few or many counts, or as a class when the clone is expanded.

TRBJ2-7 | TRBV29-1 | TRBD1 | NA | TGCAGGGGGGACAGCACCTACAATGAGCAGTACTTC | CRGDSTYNEQYF
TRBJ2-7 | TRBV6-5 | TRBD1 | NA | TGTGCCAGCAGTTGGCTAGGGACAGCTTACGAGCAGTACTTC | CASSWLGTAYEQYF
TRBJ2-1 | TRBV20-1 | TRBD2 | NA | TGCAGTGCTAGAGAGCCCAGCGGGAATGGGGATGAGCAGTTCTTC | CSAREPSGNGDEQFF
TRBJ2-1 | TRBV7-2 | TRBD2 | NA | TGTGCCAGCAGCACCGGACTAGCGGACTACAATAAGCAGTTCTTC | CASSTGLADYNKQFF
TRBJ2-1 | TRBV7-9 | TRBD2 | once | TGTGCCAGCAGCAGGGAGCTGGGACTAGGAGATGAGCAGTTCTTC | CASSRELGLGDEQFF
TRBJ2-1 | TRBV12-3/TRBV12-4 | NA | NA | TGTGCCAGCAGTGTCCCACCGGGAGAGACCCAGTTCTTC | CASSVPPGETQFF
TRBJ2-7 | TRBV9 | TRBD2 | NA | TGTGCCAGCAGCGTAGATATAGCGGGAGCCCCCGAGCAGTACTTC | CASSVDIAGAPEQYF
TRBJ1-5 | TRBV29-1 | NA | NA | TGCAGCGTTGCCAGGGACTTCAATCAGCCCCAGCATTTT | CSVARDFNQPQHF
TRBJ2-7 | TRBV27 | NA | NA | TGTGCCAGCAGCGAAACAGGTTTGGGTGAGCAGTACTTC | CASSETGLGEQYF
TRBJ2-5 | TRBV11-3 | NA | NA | TGTGCCAGCAGCTCGGGTGGACTATTGGGAGCTGAGCAGTACTTC | CASSSGGLLGAEQYF
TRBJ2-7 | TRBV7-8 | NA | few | TGTGCCAGCAGCTTAATACAGGACTACGAGCAGTACTTC | CASSLIQDYEQYF
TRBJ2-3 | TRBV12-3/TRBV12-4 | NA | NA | TGTGCCAGCAGTTTAGAGAAAGGAGGGGGGACAGATACGCAGTATTTT | CASSLEKGGGTDTQYF